The clone carrying this T cell receptor beta chain has ten or more counts. No antigen is known for it. TCRdb redid the calling of the reads with MiXCR, one entry per CDR3 protein. The repertoire holds roughly 630,000 distinct CDR3 sequences, about 24% seen once, with roughly 8% in the top ten. CDR1 is SGHVS and CDR2 is FNYEAQ in the germline V gene. V lost 5 bases to trimming and J lost 1 base, with 17 bases between them. The CDR3 spans 16 residues. The data stem from a study of T cell repertoires in cytomegalovirus infection. Study at large: It was the public TCR beta signatures that indicated both CMV infection and matching HLA type. Study observations and caveats: Summed public TCR beta family frequency identified CMV carriers bearing the relevant HLA. The ex vivo response was dominated by HLA-C-restricted CMV-specific TCR beta clonotypes.

Sequenced material: CD8+ T cells from PBMCs. The rearrangement uses TRBV7-6 and TRBJ1-1; D not certain. The origin of this receptor is a human donor in good health (CMV status not recorded). Some clones in this sample may be carry-over from other donors' samples. Written as DNA, the CDR3 is TGTGCCAGCAGCCCCGCTAATGCCGAGAAGAACACTGAAGCTTTCTTT. Translating gives CASSPANAEKNTEAFF.